This TCR beta chain was obtained from a study of CD8 T cells in Susac syndrome. Germline V CDR1 and CDR2: MNHNY, SVGAGI (reference sequence). Trimming cost V 7 bases and J 6 bases, with 18 bases left between them. The CDR3 totals 14 residues. Bulk CD8+ and CD4+ cells came from magnetic negative isolation; CD8+ TEMRA by FACS. The RNA input was roughly 0.45 to 1 ug, and it was reverse transcribed with random hexamers. With immunoSEQ multiplex PCR, TCR beta CDR3 was amplified across 54 Vbeta and 13 Jbeta. TCRdb re-called the immunoSEQ multiplex PCR reads through MiXCR, storing one row per CDR3 protein. This table holds some 130,000 distinct CDR3 sequences, about 94% found once.

The sequenced sample was CD4+ T cells from PBMCs. The chain is built from TRBV6-6 and TRBJ1-2; no definite D call. The sequence was obtained from a human donor with multiple sclerosis. CDR3 sequence reads: CASTLPQAVDGYTF. CDR3 coding DNA: TGTGCCAGCACACTACCGCAGGCGGTGGATGGCTACACCTTC.